A single sample gave rise to the 25 T cell receptor beta chains below, sequenced in a study of T cell repertoires in aging, cancer and after chemotherapy. Rearranged V-D-J TRB sequences were amplified with a mixed TRB-A/B primer pool. Via MiXCR, TCRdb re-called the multiplex PCR reads, giving one row per CDR3 protein. The repertoire has 10,000 to 12,000 distinct CDR3 sequences, 30% to 40% of them found once; the top ten carry 2.5% to 4%. Peripheral blood genomic DNA, not sorted cells or RNA, was the template. Sequencing used blood. Every receptor here comes from a human donor in good health.

This clonotype is classed as medium-sized (0.01 to 0.1%). The chain combines TRBV29-1 with TRBJ2-2, with a weak D call TRBD2 (6 bases). The CDR3 covers 14 residues. Germline-derived CDR1 and CDR2 are SQVTM and ANQGSEA. V lost 3 bases, J lost 3 bases, and 11 bases lay in between. This CDR3 reads CSVDPGVYTGELFF. The CDR3 nucleotides read TGCAGCGTTGACCCGGGGGTGTACACCGGGGAGCTGTTTTTT.

By frequency in the sample, this clonotype is medium-sized. V and J are TRBV24-1 and TRBJ2-1; 9 bases line up with TRBD2. The CDR3 totals 15 residues. Germline V gives CDR1 KGHDR, CDR2 SFDVKD. J gave up 8 bases and V 4 bases, and 8 bases lay outside the gene matches. CDR3 sequence reads: CATSDPTSGVDEQFF. Here the CDR3 DNA reads TGTGCCACCAGTGACCCGACTAGCGGAGTAGATGAGCAGTTCTTC.

This clonotype was detected once. This may be a read error, as it is one base from a much larger clone. The chain recombines TRBV29-1 with TRBJ2-1; D is ambiguous. CDR3 size: 14 residues. CDR1 is SQVTM, CDR2 ANQGSEA, per germline. CDR3 DNA sequence: TGCAGCGTCGTCGTCCGAAGCTCCTACAATAAGCAGTTCTTC. As protein: CSVVVRSSYNKQFF.

This clonotype occurred a few times. The V gene is TRBV5-1, the J gene TRBJ2-1; TRBD2 aligns across 13 bases. V shed 2 bases, J shed 8 bases, and the junction held 7 bases outside the gene matches. This CDR3 spans 16 amino acids. CDR1 and CDR2 (germline): SGHRS, YFSETQ. CDR3 in amino acids: CASSLLAGGPVYEQFF. In DNA, the CDR3 is TGCGCCAGCAGCTTACTAGCGGGGGGGCCAGTCTATGAGCAGTTCTTC.

With regard to this clonotype: It may be a read error: a sequence one base away is much more abundant. The CDR3 DNA follows: TGTGCCAGTAATATGGGTGCGGTCCGACCGTACAATGAGCAGTTCTTC. It yields the protein CASNMGAVRPYNEQFF. V and J are TRBV19 and TRBJ2-1, with D unresolved. The CDR3 extends over 16 amino acids. Deletions cut 7 bases from V and 4 bases from J, with 20 bases between. Germline V CDR1 and CDR2: LNHDA, SQIVND (reference sequence).

This clonotype was picked up a small number of times. This chain's CDR3 is CASRQLDSSYEQYF. CDR3 DNA: TGTGCCAGCAGACAATTGGACAGCTCCTACGAGCAGTACTTC. This chain connects TRBV6-6 to TRBJ2-7; tentative D call: TRBD1 (6 bases). The CDR3 spans 14 residues. V gave up 6 bases and J gave up 0 bases, with 12 bases separating them. In germline, CDR1 is MNHNY, CDR2 SVGAGI (reference sequence).

This clonotype was seen a few times. This chain links TRBV15 with TRBJ2-1; 11 nucleotides agree with TRBD2. V was pared by 1 base and J by 2 bases, with 7 bases of the junction left unmatched. Germline CDR1 is LNHNV and CDR2 is YYDKDF (reference sequence). The CDR3 loop spans 18 amino acids. CDR3 nucleotide sequence: TGTGCCACCAGCAGAGTCCCGGGACTAGCGGAAACCTACAATGAGCAGTTCTTC. Encoded protein: CATSRVPGLAETYNEQFF.

V gene TRBV6-6 combines with J gene TRBJ1-1, with D unresolved. V was cut by 5 bases and J by 11 bases, with 15 bases left in between. The V gene's germline CDR1 is MNHNY and CDR2 SVGAGI (reference sequence). The CDR3 extends over 12 amino acids. For the CDR3, the DNA is TGTGCCAGCAGTACACGACGGCAACCGGCTTTCTTT. It encodes CASSTRRQPAFF.

The chain combines TRBV30 with TRBJ2-7, with D tentatively TRBD1 (8 bases). The CDR3 runs to 12 residues. Between the trimmed V and J ends, which lost 0 bases and 7 bases, there was a span of 10 bases. Germline lookup yields CDR1 GTSNPN and CDR2 SVGIG (reference sequence). CDR3 amino acids: CAWSVQGGEQYF. CDR3 DNA sequence: TGTGCCTGGAGTGTACAGGGGGGGGAGCAGTACTTC.

This clonotype was detected a few times. The V call is TRBV27, the J call TRBJ1-1; D not resolved. V was pared by 2 bases and J by 5 bases, with 9 bases between. The CDR3 spans 13 residues. Germline CDR1 MNHEY, CDR2 SMNVEV (reference sequence). The chain's CDR3 is CASSLDLGTEAFF. Written as DNA, the CDR3 is TGTGCCAGCAGTTTAGACCTCGGGACTGAAGCTTTCTTT.

This clonotype was seen more than once but under ten times. This chain uses TRBV11-3 with TRBJ2-7; D perhaps matches TRBD2 (6 bases). V lost 0 bases and J 3 bases, leaving 12 bases between the germline ends. The CDR3 has 15 amino acids. Per germline, CDR1 SGHNT and CDR2 YENEEA. The CDR3 DNA reads as TGTGCCAGCAGCTTAGAGACCGGGAGAAACTACGAGCAGTACTTC. Translating it yields CASSLETGRNYEQYF.

CDR3 protein: CASSSGTVGFSGANVLTF. The CDR3 region has the DNA TGTGCCAGCAGTTCAGGGACAGTCGGCTTTTCTGGGGCCAACGTCCTGACTTTC. The V and J genes are TRBV27 and TRBJ2-6, with 7 nucleotides matching TRBD1. This CDR3 is 18 amino acids long. Germline trimming cut 4 bases from V and 1 base from J; bases unmatched to any gene: 10. Germline V gene sequence: CDR1 MNHEY, CDR2 SMNVEV (reference sequence).

By share, this clonotype ranks as medium-sized. This chain connects TRBV5-6 to TRBJ2-3, with D hard to call. From germline, CDR1 is SGHDT and CDR2 YYEEEE. Trimming cost V 0 bases and J 3 bases, with 11 bases left between them. This CDR3 is built from 15 residues. CDR3 nucleotide sequence: TGTGCCAGCAGCTTGGGCGGTGAGTCGACAGATACGCAGTATTTT. This encodes CASSLGGESTDTQYF. Filled out from reference TRBV5-6 and TRBJ2-3, the complete variable domain reads DAGVTQSPTHLIKTRGQQVTLRCSPKSGHDTVSWYQQALGQGPQFIFQYYEEEERQRGNFPDRFSGHQFPNYSSELNVNALLLGDSALYLCASSLGGESTDTQYFGPGTRLTVL.

This chain joins TRBV28 and TRBJ2-7, with D hard to call. The CDR3 runs to 13 residues. The V end lost 7 bases, the J end lost 2 bases, and 12 bases lay between the germline ends. The V gene's germline CDR1 is MDHEN and CDR2 SYDVKM. The CDR3 DNA sequence: TGTGCCAGCAAACCCTGGAAAACCTACGAGCAGTACTTC. Translated, it gives CASKPWKTYEQYF.

Only a few counts were recorded for this clonotype. The chain links TRBV6-1 to TRBJ2-1; TRBD2 matches at 9 bases. CDR1 and CDR2 from the germline V gene are MNHNS and SASEGT. V shed 9 bases, J shed 6 bases, and the junction held 12 bases outside the gene matches. This CDR3 is built from 15 residues. CDR3 DNA: TGTGCCAGTTTAGGGGGGCGGGGGGGGGGCAATGAGCAGTTCTTC. It is translated as CASLGGRGGGNEQFF.

The sample holds a few counts of this clonotype. The chain carries TRBV30 and TRBJ1-4, with D possibly TRBD1 on 6 matching bases. Germline CDR1 GTSNPN, CDR2 SVGIG (reference sequence). The CDR3 runs 15 residues. Trimming cost V 1 base and J 5 bases, with 14 bases left between them. The CDR3 spells CAWSGGRGPNEKLFF. DNA for the CDR3: TGTGCCTGGAGTGGAGGTCGGGGGCCGAATGAAAAACTGTTTTTT.

By frequency in the sample, this clonotype is medium-sized. V gene TRBV29-1 combines with J gene TRBJ2-3; 10 bases are shared with TRBD1. Germline V gives CDR1 SQVTM, CDR2 ANQGSEA. Trimming removed 7 bases from V and 8 bases from J; junction bases left unmatched: 9. The CDR3 runs to 13 residues. DNA for the CDR3: TGCAGCGCGGGACAGGGGCGGATGGGTACGCAGTATTTT. Its translation: CSAGQGRMGTQYF.

Only one count was recorded for this clonotype. At one boundary the junction diverges from the germline segment, which might be a read error. The CDR3 bases are TGTGCCAGCAGCCAAGTAATCAGAGGGGCCCTTAATGAAAAACTGTTTTTT. Its protein product is CASSQVIRGALNEKLFF. J is TRBJ1-4 and V is TRBV4-3; D may be TRBD1 (5 bases). This CDR3 spans 17 amino acids. CDR1 is LGHNA, CDR2 YSLEER, per germline.

This clonotype is termed medium-sized. The J gene is TRBJ2-5, the V gene TRBV27; D remains unclear. Looked up from germline, CDR1 is MNHEY and CDR2 is SMNVEV (reference sequence). V lost 6 bases to trimming and J lost 1 base, with 3 bases between them. CDR3 size: 11 residues. The CDR3 region has the DNA TGTGCCAGCAGGATCCAAGAGACCCAGTACTTC. Its translation is CASRIQETQYF.

In regard to this clonotype: The junction does not match germline at one end; this may be a read error. The chain employs TRBV20-1 and TRBJ2-3; 9 nucleotides line up with TRBD1. The V gene's germline CDR1 is DFQATT and CDR2 SNEGSKA (reference sequence). The CDR3 totals 14 residues. The CDR3, as DNA: TGCAGTGATAGAGGGACAGGGACCACAGATACGCAGTATTTT. As protein: CSDRGTGTTDTQYF.

This CDR3 is CASSSGQGGTEAFF. The CDR3 bases are TGTGCCAGCAGTTCGGGACAGGGGGGCACTGAAGCTTTCTTT. This chain connects TRBV12-3 or TRBV12-4 to TRBJ1-1; 11 nucleotides align to TRBD1. The CDR3 has 14 residues. With 4 bases clipped from V and 4 bases from J, the junction kept 2 bases outside the gene matches.

This clonotype was detected only a few times. The chain couples TRBV19 to TRBJ1-5; TRBD1 agrees at 8 bases. The germline gives CDR1 LNHDA, CDR2 SQIVND (reference sequence). V shed 6 bases, J shed 0 bases, and the junction held 7 bases outside the gene matches. The CDR3 sequence is 16 residues long. In DNA form, the CDR3 reads TGTGCCAGTAGCCCCCTAGGGACAGGTAGCAATCAGCCCCAGCATTTT. The encoded protein is CASSPLGTGSNQPQHF.

This clonotype rates as medium-sized. The chain joins TRBV6-5 to TRBJ2-1; 7 positions agree with TRBD2. There are 15 residues in the CDR3. CDR1 is MNHEY, CDR2 SVGAGI, per germline. J lost 7 bases, V lost 5 bases, and 11 bases had no gene match. CDR3 sequence: CASSRIGGSLNEQFF. The CDR3 DNA is TGTGCCAGCAGTCGAATCGGCGGGAGTCTTAATGAGCAGTTCTTC.

The CDR3 sequence is CASSLVPPGDEQFF. In nucleotides, the CDR3 is TGTGCCAGCTCACTGGTGCCTCCCGGGGATGAGCAGTTCTTC. This chain joins TRBV18 and TRBJ2-1; a possible D gene is TRBD2 (5 bases). The CDR3 is 14 residues long. The germline V gene encodes CDR1 KGHSH and CDR2 LQKENI. V dropped 4 bases and J dropped 8 bases, with 15 bases sitting between them.

The chain is built from TRBV6-1 and TRBJ1-5; no clear D. Per germline, CDR1 MNHNS and CDR2 SASEGT. V lost 3 bases and J lost 4, with 7 bases in between. The CDR3 sequence is 13 residues long. CDR3: CASSEDPNQPQHF. CDR3 nucleotide sequence: TGTGCCAGCAGTGAGGACCCTAATCAGCCCCAGCATTTT.